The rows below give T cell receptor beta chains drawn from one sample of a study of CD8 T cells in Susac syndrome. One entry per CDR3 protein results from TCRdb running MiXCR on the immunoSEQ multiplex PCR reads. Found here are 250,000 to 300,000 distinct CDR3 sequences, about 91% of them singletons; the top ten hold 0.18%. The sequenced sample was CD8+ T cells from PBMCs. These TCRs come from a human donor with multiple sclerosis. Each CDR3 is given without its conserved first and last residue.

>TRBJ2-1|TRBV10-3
AIRFDRGGTYNEQF
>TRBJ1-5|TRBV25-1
ASSEGLFNQPQH
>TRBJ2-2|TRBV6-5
ASGWGTGELF
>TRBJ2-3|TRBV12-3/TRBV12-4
ASRDLFEQY
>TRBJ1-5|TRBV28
ASTELKSYQSNQPQH
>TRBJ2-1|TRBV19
ASSFRNYNEQF
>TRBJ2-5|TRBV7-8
ASSSGWETQY
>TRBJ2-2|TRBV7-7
ASSSLQDTGELF
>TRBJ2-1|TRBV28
ASSPRLGQGHNEQF
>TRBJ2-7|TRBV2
ASSDGSGKDYEQY
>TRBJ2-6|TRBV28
ASSLYVSHVLT
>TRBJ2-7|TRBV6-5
ASSGQGNSYEQY
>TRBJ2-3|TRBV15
ATSGAGSSGSVTDTQY
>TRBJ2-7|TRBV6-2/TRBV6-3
ASSYYSGGAEQY
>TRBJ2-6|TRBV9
ASSFPTGPSTPSGANVLT
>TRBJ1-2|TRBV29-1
SVADSQVSTNYGYT
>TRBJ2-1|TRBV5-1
ASEGLDNEQF
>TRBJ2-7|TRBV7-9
ASSLSESSYEQY
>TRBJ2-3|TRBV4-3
ASSPGQLTDTQY
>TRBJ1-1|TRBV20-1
SAYIMNTEAF
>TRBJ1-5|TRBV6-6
ASDITHQPKH
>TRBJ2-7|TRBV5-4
ASSFMAGAYEQY
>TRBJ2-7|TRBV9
ASSAPGPPYEQY
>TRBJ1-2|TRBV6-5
ASSYLLTDSTYGYT
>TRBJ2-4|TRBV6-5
ASSYSSYREGAGNIQY
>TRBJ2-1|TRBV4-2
ASSPSGLEQF
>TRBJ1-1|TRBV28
ASTVMGWDRNEMNTEAF
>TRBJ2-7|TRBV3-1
ASSLLPRTGMGEQY
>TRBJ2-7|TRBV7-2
ASSSTGGVDEQY
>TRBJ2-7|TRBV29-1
SVELIGYEQY
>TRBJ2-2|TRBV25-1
ASREDRAGFGGELF
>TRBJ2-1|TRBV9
ATSPGGGNNEQF
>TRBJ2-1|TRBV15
ATSGPRTSGSSYNEQF
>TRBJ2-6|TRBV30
AWSGQDRVGANVLT
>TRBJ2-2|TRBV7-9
ASSLATDVAQANTGELF
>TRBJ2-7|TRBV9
ASSVTAGEWNEQY
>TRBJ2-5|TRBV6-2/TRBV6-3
ASSYYRLGAVQETQY
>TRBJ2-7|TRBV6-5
ASRDYLGEQY
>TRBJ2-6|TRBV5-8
ASSLDGAVRGYTGANVLT
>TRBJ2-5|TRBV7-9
ASSYPGERGGETQY
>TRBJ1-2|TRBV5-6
ASSGRQGLMIHYGYT
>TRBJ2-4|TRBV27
ASSLGLSKGIQY
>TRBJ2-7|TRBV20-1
SAKGLLFQMEPYEQY
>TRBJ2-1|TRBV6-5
ASSYGTGVNEQF
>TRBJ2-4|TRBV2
ASSTGQGAGNIQY
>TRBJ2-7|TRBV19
ASSIGEGLNEQY